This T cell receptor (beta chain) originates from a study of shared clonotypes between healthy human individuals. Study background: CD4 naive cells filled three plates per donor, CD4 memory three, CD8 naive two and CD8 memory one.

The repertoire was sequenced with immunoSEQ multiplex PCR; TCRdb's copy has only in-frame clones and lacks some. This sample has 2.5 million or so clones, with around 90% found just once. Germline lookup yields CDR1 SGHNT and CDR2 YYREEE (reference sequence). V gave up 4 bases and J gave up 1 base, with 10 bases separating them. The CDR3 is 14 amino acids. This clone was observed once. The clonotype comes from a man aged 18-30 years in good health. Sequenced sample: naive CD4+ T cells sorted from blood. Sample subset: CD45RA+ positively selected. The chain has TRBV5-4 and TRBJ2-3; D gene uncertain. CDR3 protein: CASSRASGTDTQYF. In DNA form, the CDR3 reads TGTGCCAGCAGCCGCGCCAGCGGCACAGATACGCAGTATTTT.